The clone carrying this T cell receptor beta chain was detected only a few times. As yet, its antigen is unknown. Germline CDR1 reads MDHEN; CDR2 reads SYDVKM. This CDR3 is built from 14 residues. Trimming removed 8 bases from V and 2 bases from J, with 13 bases in between. The sample comes from a study of cytomegalovirus exposure and HLA in healthy donors. The PCR used 60 Vbeta and 13 Jbeta primers. Assay used: immunoSEQ multiplex PCR; TCRdb lists only in-frame clones, some missing. The table shows roughly 290,000 clones, with 80% occurring only once. The study's findings and limits: Reports showed the classifier diagnosing cytomegalovirus status with high specificity and sensitivity. In vitro assays verified that three CMV-associated chains recognized CMV antigens specifically. The study assumed roughly uniform donor sequencing depth for presence/absence analyses.

The chain combines TRBV28 with TRBJ1-5; a weak D match, TRBD1 (5 bases). The sample comprised PBMCs. This receptor was taken from a girl under 10 years old in good health and CMV-seronegative. The CDR3 loop is CASLRDSRNQPQHF. In DNA form, the CDR3 reads TGTGCCAGCCTCCGGGACTCCCGCAATCAGCCCCAGCATTTT.